Listed below are T cell receptor beta chains from one sample, sequenced in a study of blood T cell repertoires in COVID-19. Sequenced by immunoSEQ multiplex PCR; TCRdb stores in-frame clones only, minus some. The sample shows approximately 27,000 clones, around 87% of them seen only once. The specimen sequenced was peripheral blood. These receptors originate from a man between 60 and 75 years old with acute or convalescent COVID-19. The CDR3 runs from the conserved cysteine through the conserved F or W. A D gene is named only where the DNA matches it firmly. Rows may omit the clone size; those that give it use once, few, many or a size class.

CDR3nt: TGCGCCAGCAGCTTGTATAAGGGGCAACCGAACACTGAAGCTTTCTTT
CDR3aa: CASSLYKGQPNTEAFF
v_gene: TRBV5-1
d_gene: -
j_gene: TRBJ1-1
abundance: -

CDR3nt: TGTGCCAGCAGCCAAGGGCAATCTGGGGCCAACGTCCTGACTTTC
CDR3aa: CASSQGQSGANVLTF
v_gene: TRBV14
d_gene: -
j_gene: TRBJ2-6
abundance: once

CDR3nt: TGTGCCAGCAGAACAACGCGGTACAATGGGCAGTTCTTC
CDR3aa: CASRTTRYNGQFF
v_gene: TRBV27
d_gene: -
j_gene: TRBJ2-1
abundance: once

CDR3nt: TGCGCCAGCAGCACTGGACAGGGGGCAGCTTGGGAAAAACTGTTTTTT
CDR3aa: CASSTGQGAAWEKLFF
v_gene: TRBV5-1
d_gene: TRBD1
j_gene: TRBJ1-4
abundance: -

CDR3nt: TGTGCCAGCAGTTTCACGGACAGGAACAATCAGCCCCAGCATTTT
CDR3aa: CASSFTDRNNQPQHF
v_gene: TRBV28
d_gene: TRBD1
j_gene: TRBJ1-5
abundance: -

CDR3nt: TGTGCCAGCAGTTCGACTAGCGGGAGTCGTGAGACCCAGTACTTC
CDR3aa: CASSSTSGSRETQYF
v_gene: TRBV28
d_gene: TRBD2
j_gene: TRBJ2-5
abundance: -

CDR3nt: TGTGCCTGGAGTTTCGGGGATGTTCAGCCCCAGCATTTT
CDR3aa: CAWSFGDVQPQHF
v_gene: TRBV30
d_gene: -
j_gene: TRBJ1-5
abundance: -

CDR3nt: TGTGCCAGCAGTGACTCCGGTCATCAGCCCCAGCATTTT
CDR3aa: CASSDSGHQPQHF
v_gene: TRBV6-4
d_gene: -
j_gene: TRBJ1-5
abundance: -

CDR3nt: TGCGCCAGCAGCTTGGGACTAGCGGGAGAGGGTGAGCAGTTCTTC
CDR3aa: CASSLGLAGEGEQFF
v_gene: TRBV5-1
d_gene: TRBD2
j_gene: TRBJ2-1
abundance: -

CDR3nt: TGTGCCAGCAGGGCCCATGGGACAGCAGAAAAACTGTTTTTT
CDR3aa: CASRAHGTAEKLFF
v_gene: TRBV2
d_gene: TRBD1
j_gene: TRBJ1-4
abundance: -

CDR3nt: TGTGCCAGCAGCCAAGAGAGTTTCGCGGGACCGTACCAAGAGACCCAGTACTTC
CDR3aa: CASSQESFAGPYQETQYF
v_gene: TRBV3-1/TRBV3-2
d_gene: -
j_gene: TRBJ2-5
abundance: -

CDR3nt: TGTGCCAGCAGCTTAGACGGGGGCACTGAAGCTTTCTTT
CDR3aa: CASSLDGGTEAFF
v_gene: TRBV7-9
d_gene: -
j_gene: TRBJ1-1
abundance: -

CDR3nt: TGCGCCCGCAGGGTGGGGGGGCCGAACACCGGGGAGCTGTTTTTT
CDR3aa: CARRVGGPNTGELFF
v_gene: TRBV10-2
d_gene: -
j_gene: TRBJ2-2
abundance: once

CDR3nt: TGCGCCAGCAGCCCGGGACTAGCGGGATGGGGGCGGATTGAGCAGTTCTTC
CDR3aa: CASSPGLAGWGRIEQFF
v_gene: TRBV5-1
d_gene: TRBD2
j_gene: TRBJ2-1
abundance: -

CDR3nt: TGTGCCAGTAGTCAAGGGAGACGGTACACCGGGGAGCTGTTTTTT
CDR3aa: CASSQGRRYTGELFF
v_gene: TRBV19
d_gene: -
j_gene: TRBJ2-2
abundance: -

CDR3nt: TGTGCCAGCAGCCTAATGGGACAGGGGGCGCGAAACACTGAAGCTTTCTTT
CDR3aa: CASSLMGQGARNTEAFF
v_gene: TRBV7-9
d_gene: TRBD1
j_gene: TRBJ1-1
abundance: -

CDR3nt: TGTGCCAGCAGTCATCGAACAGGGGATAGGGATTCACCCCTCCACTTT
CDR3aa: CASSHRTGDRDSPLHF
v_gene: TRBV2
d_gene: TRBD1
j_gene: TRBJ1-6
abundance: -

CDR3nt: TGCGCCAGCAGCTTGGGACAGCTTAATTCACCCCTCCACTTT
CDR3aa: CASSLGQLNSPLHF
v_gene: TRBV5-1
d_gene: -
j_gene: TRBJ1-6
abundance: -

CDR3nt: TGTGCCAGCAACACAGGGCGAGGGGTGGGCGAGCAGTACTTC
CDR3aa: CASNTGRGVGEQYF
v_gene: TRBV27
d_gene: -
j_gene: TRBJ2-7
abundance: -

CDR3nt: TGTGCCAGCTCCACCCGAGGGATTGGAAACACCATATATTTT
CDR3aa: CASSTRGIGNTIYF
v_gene: TRBV6-5
d_gene: -
j_gene: TRBJ1-3
abundance: -

CDR3nt: TGTGCCAGCAGTCAGGGGGCCATGGGCACTGAAGCTTTCTTT
CDR3aa: CASSQGAMGTEAFF
v_gene: TRBV6-2/TRBV6-3
d_gene: TRBD1
j_gene: TRBJ1-1
abundance: -

CDR3nt: TGTGCCAGCAGCCAACAGGGGGCCTCCTACGAGCAGTACTTC
CDR3aa: CASSQQGASYEQYF
v_gene: TRBV3-1/TRBV3-2
d_gene: TRBD1
j_gene: TRBJ2-7
abundance: -

CDR3nt: TGTGCCAGCAGCTGGCGCGGCGGGGAGCTGTTTTTT
CDR3aa: CASSWRGGELFF
v_gene: TRBV7-9
d_gene: -
j_gene: TRBJ2-2
abundance: -

CDR3nt: TGTGCCAGCAGTCCCAGCGGGAGCAACGAGCAGTACTTC
CDR3aa: CASSPSGSNEQYF
v_gene: TRBV6-5
d_gene: TRBD2
j_gene: TRBJ2-7
abundance: -

CDR3nt: TGTGCCAGCAGCTTGGGTTCCGGGCAGGGGGTTCTTTCTGGCACTGAAGCTTTCTTT
CDR3aa: CASSLGSGQGVLSGTEAFF
v_gene: TRBV5-4
d_gene: TRBD1
j_gene: TRBJ1-1
abundance: once

CDR3nt: TGTGCCAGCAGCTCGACAGGGTTGGGCACAGATACGCAGTATTTT
CDR3aa: CASSSTGLGTDTQYF
v_gene: TRBV7-6
d_gene: TRBD1
j_gene: TRBJ2-3
abundance: -

CDR3nt: TGTGCCAGCAGCCCGGGACAGGGTGACAATCAGCCCCAGCATTTT
CDR3aa: CASSPGQGDNQPQHF
v_gene: TRBV4-2
d_gene: TRBD1
j_gene: TRBJ1-5
abundance: -

CDR3nt: TGTGCCAGCAGCCCCAGACACTACACTGAAGCTTTCTTT
CDR3aa: CASSPRHYTEAFF
v_gene: TRBV21-1
d_gene: -
j_gene: TRBJ1-1
abundance: -

CDR3nt: TGCAGCGACACAGGGGCCTACACTGAAGCTTTCTTT
CDR3aa: CSDTGAYTEAFF
v_gene: TRBV29-1
d_gene: TRBD1
j_gene: TRBJ1-1
abundance: -

CDR3nt: TGTGCCAGCACCCCTAGGACAGGAGCTTATAGCAATCAGCCCCAGCATTTT
CDR3aa: CASTPRTGAYSNQPQHF
v_gene: TRBV21-1
d_gene: -
j_gene: TRBJ1-5
abundance: -

CDR3nt: TGTGCCAGCAGTGAAAGGGCCCGGGACTCTGGAAACACCATATATTTT
CDR3aa: CASSERARDSGNTIYF
v_gene: TRBV6-1
d_gene: -
j_gene: TRBJ1-3
abundance: -

CDR3nt: TGTGCCGCCCGGGACAGGGACTCCTACGAGCAGTACTTC
CDR3aa: CAARDRDSYEQYF
v_gene: TRBV15
d_gene: TRBD1
j_gene: TRBJ2-7
abundance: once

CDR3nt: TGTGCCAGCAGTGAAGCGCTAGTACAAATGAACACTGAAGCTTTCTTT
CDR3aa: CASSEALVQMNTEAFF
v_gene: TRBV6-1
d_gene: -
j_gene: TRBJ1-1
abundance: -

CDR3nt: TGTGCCAGCAGCCACCCAGGCGGCGGGAGGAGTTCTGGGGCCAACGTCCTGACTTTC
CDR3aa: CASSHPGGGRSSGANVLTF
v_gene: TRBV7-8
d_gene: TRBD2
j_gene: TRBJ2-6
abundance: -

CDR3nt: TGTGCCAGCAGCCCACTAGATAGATTCGGTTACGAGCAGTACTTC
CDR3aa: CASSPLDRFGYEQYF
v_gene: TRBV11-2
d_gene: -
j_gene: TRBJ2-7
abundance: -

CDR3nt: TGCGCCAGCAGCTTCACGGGACTAGCCTCCTATGAGCAGTTCTTC
CDR3aa: CASSFTGLASYEQFF
v_gene: TRBV5-1
d_gene: TRBD2
j_gene: TRBJ2-1
abundance: few

CDR3nt: TGTGCCAGCAGCCCCAGCGGGAGGGGGAGCTCCTACAATGAGCAGTTCTTC
CDR3aa: CASSPSGRGSSYNEQFF
v_gene: TRBV4-2
d_gene: TRBD2
j_gene: TRBJ2-1
abundance: -

CDR3nt: TGTGCCAGTAGTACGACAGGCACCCAGCGCTATGGCTACACCTTC
CDR3aa: CASSTTGTQRYGYTF
v_gene: TRBV19
d_gene: -
j_gene: TRBJ1-2
abundance: -

CDR3nt: TGTGCCAGCACTTCGGACAGGGCGAATCAGCCCCAGCATTTT
CDR3aa: CASTSDRANQPQHF
v_gene: TRBV6-5
d_gene: TRBD1
j_gene: TRBJ1-5
abundance: -

CDR3nt: TGCGCCAGCAGCTCGACCCCTGGACAGGGAGTAAACACCGGGGAGCTGTTTTTT
CDR3aa: CASSSTPGQGVNTGELFF
v_gene: TRBV5-1
d_gene: TRBD1
j_gene: TRBJ2-2
abundance: -

CDR3nt: TGTGCCAGCTCACCATTGCAAGGGGATAGCAATCAGCCCCAGCATTTT
CDR3aa: CASSPLQGDSNQPQHF
v_gene: TRBV18
d_gene: -
j_gene: TRBJ1-5
abundance: -

CDR3nt: TGTGCCAGCAGGCTTAGCGGTACCTACAATGAGCAGTTCTTC
CDR3aa: CASRLSGTYNEQFF
v_gene: TRBV28
d_gene: -
j_gene: TRBJ2-1
abundance: -

CDR3nt: TGTGCCTGGAGTGCAACACAGGGGTACGAGCAGTACTTC
CDR3aa: CAWSATQGYEQYF
v_gene: TRBV30
d_gene: TRBD1
j_gene: TRBJ2-7
abundance: few

CDR3nt: TGTGCCAGCAGCCGCCATGTGACAGCTAGCACAGATACGCAGTATTTT
CDR3aa: CASSRHVTASTDTQYF
v_gene: TRBV7-8
d_gene: -
j_gene: TRBJ2-3
abundance: -

CDR3nt: TGTGCCAGCAGCGTAGGGACTAGCGGGACCTACGAGCAGTACTTC
CDR3aa: CASSVGTSGTYEQYF
v_gene: TRBV9
d_gene: TRBD2
j_gene: TRBJ2-7
abundance: -

CDR3nt: TGTGCCAGCAGCACCCAGCGGGGGGGCCCCGGAGATACGCAGTATTTT
CDR3aa: CASSTQRGGPGDTQYF
v_gene: TRBV7-9
d_gene: TRBD2
j_gene: TRBJ2-3
abundance: -

CDR3nt: TGTGCCAGCAGCTTAAGAGGTCCCGGGGAGACCCAGTACTTC
CDR3aa: CASSLRGPGETQYF
v_gene: TRBV7-2
d_gene: -
j_gene: TRBJ2-5
abundance: -

CDR3nt: TGTGCCAGCAGCCTCAGGGGGGAAAATCAGCCCCAGCATTTT
CDR3aa: CASSLRGENQPQHF
v_gene: TRBV4-2
d_gene: TRBD1
j_gene: TRBJ1-5
abundance: once

CDR3nt: TGTGCCAGCAGCATGGACAGGGGCACTGAAGCTTTCTTT
CDR3aa: CASSMDRGTEAFF
v_gene: TRBV5-4
d_gene: TRBD1
j_gene: TRBJ1-1
abundance: -

CDR3nt: TGTGCCAGTAGTATAGCTTGGACAGCTTACAATGAGCAGTTCTTC
CDR3aa: CASSIAWTAYNEQFF
v_gene: TRBV19
d_gene: -
j_gene: TRBJ2-1
abundance: -

CDR3nt: TGTGCCTGGAGTAGATTAGCGGCGAGCAATGAGCAGTTCTTC
CDR3aa: CAWSRLAASNEQFF
v_gene: TRBV30
d_gene: -
j_gene: TRBJ2-1
abundance: -

CDR3nt: TGTGCCAGCAGTGCCCAGTCCTACGAGCAGTACTTC
CDR3aa: CASSAQSYEQYF
v_gene: TRBV2
d_gene: -
j_gene: TRBJ2-7
abundance: -

CDR3nt: TGTGCCAGTAGTATAGATCACAGGGCGAACACTGAAGCTTTCTTT
CDR3aa: CASSIDHRANTEAFF
v_gene: TRBV19
d_gene: -
j_gene: TRBJ1-1
abundance: -